Sequencing of this T cell receptor (beta chain) was carried out in a study of beta chain features in type 1 diabetes. The V and J ends lost 6 bases and 1 base respectively, with 15 bases between them. The germline V gene encodes CDR1 SGHDN and CDR2 FVKESK. The CDR3 contains 16 residues. All of the isolated RNA was reverse transcribed, so expressed TCRB transcripts were sequenced. Profiled with immunoSEQ multiplex PCR; TCRdb holds only in-frame clones, not every one. Here the sample spans about 340,000 clones, roughly 8% being singletons. The specimen sequenced was central memory CD4+ T cells from blood. The TCR was taken from a woman between 18 and 29 years old in good health. The chain uses TRBV14 and TRBJ2-2, with D uncertain. The CDR3 DNA reads as TGTGCCAGCAGTCGGACGACATGGGTGAACACCGGGGAGCTGTTTTTT. Its translation is CASSRTTWVNTGELFF.